A selection of T cell receptor beta chains follows, all from one sample in a study of blood T cell repertoires in COVID-19. Clones were sequenced by immunoSEQ multiplex PCR, and TCRdb holds only the in-frame ones, with some missing. The table lists roughly 250,000 clones, roughly 90% of them singletons. The sequenced sample consisted of PBMCs or T cells enriched from blood (not recorded which). All receptors derive from a woman aged 25 to 39 with acute COVID-19. Each CDR3 is given with its conserved first and last residue. D genes are given only for firm matches. Size tells how often a clone was seen (once, few, many) or the class of an expanded clone, and some rows leave it out.

v_gene	d_gene	abundance	j_gene	CDR3nt	CDR3aa
TRBV7-2	TRBD1	-	TRBJ1-5	TGTGCCAGCAGTCCAGGGGGCGGTAGGGGCAATCAGCCCCAGCATTTT	CASSPGGGRGNQPQHF
TRBV19	TRBD1	-	TRBJ1-5	TGTGCCACCACAGATCCGGGACAGGGGGCACAAAGCCAGCCCCAGCATTTT	CATTDPGQGAQSQPQHF
TRBV27	TRBD1	-	TRBJ1-4	TGTGCCAGCAGTCCCCTCCGACAGGGGCGGTCTAATGAAAAACTGTTTTTT	CASSPLRQGRSNEKLFF
TRBV6-5	-	-	TRBJ2-7	TGTGCCAGCAGTCGAGAACAGGGTTTCGAGCAGTACTTC	CASSREQGFEQYF
TRBV6-5	-	-	TRBJ1-1	TGTGCCAGCAGTTACTCGGCGGGAGGCTCTGAAGCTTTCTTT	CASSYSAGGSEAFF
TRBV18	-	-	TRBJ2-7	TGTGCCAGCTCACCAGCGACGGGGAATAGGCACGAGCAGTACTTC	CASSPATGNRHEQYF
TRBV19	TRBD1	-	TRBJ1-1	TGTGCCAGCCGAGGGACAGGGTCGATCTGGAACACTGAAGCTTTCTTT	CASRGTGSIWNTEAFF
TRBV7-9	-	-	TRBJ2-7	TGTGCCAGCAGACGAGGAGGGACGGACGAGCAGTACTTC	CASRRGGTDEQYF
TRBV30	-	-	TRBJ2-2	TGTGCCTGGAGTCCACTACGTCAGGGCGCCGGGGAGCTGTTTTTT	CAWSPLRQGAGELFF
TRBV3-1/TRBV3-2	-	once	TRBJ1-1	TGTGCCAGCAGCCAAGCCTGCGCGAACACTGAAGCTTTCTTT	CASSQACANTEAFF
TRBV27	-	-	TRBJ1-1	TGTGCCAGTTGGGGGGTTATGAACACTGAAGCTTTCTTT	CASWGVMNTEAFF
TRBV5-4	TRBD2	-	TRBJ2-1	TGTGCCAGCAGCTTGGGCAGGGGCGGGAGGGGAAACAATGAGCAGTTCTTC	CASSLGRGGRGNNEQFF
TRBV9	TRBD1	-	TRBJ1-4	TGTGCCAGCAGCGTAGATCCCGACAGGGGAAATGAAAAACTGTTTTTT	CASSVDPDRGNEKLFF
TRBV3-1/TRBV3-2	-	-	TRBJ1-2	TGTGCCAGCAGTCAAAGCGTGACAGATACGGCTAGCTATGGCTACACCTTC	CASSQSVTDTASYGYTF
TRBV11-2	TRBD2	once	TRBJ2-7	TGTGCCAGCAGCTCAGGGACTAGCGGGGCCAACGAGCAGTACTTC	CASSSGTSGANEQYF
TRBV6-2/TRBV6-3	TRBD2	-	TRBJ2-1	TGTGCCAGCAGTTACTCGAGTCATAGCGGGGAGAGGGGCGAGCAGTTCTTC	CASSYSSHSGERGEQFF
TRBV7-8	TRBD2	-	TRBJ2-1	TGTGCCAGCAGCTACGGGACTAAAAATGAGCAGTTCTTC	CASSYGTKNEQFF
TRBV5-1	-	-	TRBJ1-2	TGCGCCAGCAGCTCCGACATCGCTTATGGCTACACCTTC	CASSSDIAYGYTF
TRBV5-1	-	-	TRBJ2-7	TGCGCCAGCAGCTTGTCGGGGGACTACGAGCAGTACTTC	CASSLSGDYEQYF
TRBV6-5	-	-	TRBJ1-2	TGTGCCAGCAGTTTATCGGTACTCCACTATGGCTACACCTTC	CASSLSVLHYGYTF
TRBV2	TRBD2	-	TRBJ2-3	TGTGCCAGCAGTTTAACTAGCGGGGCAACTGGAGATACGCAGTATTTT	CASSLTSGATGDTQYF
TRBV5-1	-	-	TRBJ2-1	TGCGCCAGCCATCGGAACAGTGAGCAGTTCTTC	CASHRNSEQFF
TRBV29-1	-	-	TRBJ1-1	TGCAGCGTTGACGGACTAATGAACACTGAAGCTTTCTTT	CSVDGLMNTEAFF
TRBV28	-	-	TRBJ2-1	TGTGCCAGCAGTCGATTAGCCGGGAGCCCCTACAATGAGCAGTTCTTC	CASSRLAGSPYNEQFF
TRBV18	TRBD1	-	TRBJ2-2	TGTGCCAGCTCATCCCTCCCCTGGACAGGGCAAGCAGCCGGGGAGCTGTTTTTT	CASSSLPWTGQAAGELFF
TRBV7-6	-	-	TRBJ2-2	TGTGCCAGCAGCTCCCAACCGCCCTGGGCAAACGCCGGGGAGCTGTTTTTT	CASSSQPPWANAGELFF
TRBV4-1	-	-	TRBJ1-2	TGCGCCACAAGGGGCGAGGACAGTGTTACATTTAACTATGGCTACACCTTC	CATRGEDSVTFNYGYTF
TRBV6-2/TRBV6-3	TRBD2	many	TRBJ2-7	TGTGCCAGCAGTTACGCGACTAGCGACCGAACACCGTACTTC	CASSYATSDRTPYF
TRBV19	-	-	TRBJ1-2	TGTGCCAGTAGTTTGGAGAGGGTTTTTAATGGCTACACCTTC	CASSLERVFNGYTF
TRBV28	-	-	TRBJ1-6	TGTGCCAGCAGTCCGATGGGACACCCAAATTCACCCCTCCACTTT	CASSPMGHPNSPLHF
TRBV24-1	-	-	TRBJ2-1	TGTGCCACCAGTGTCGGACACCGAGGCAATGAGCAGTTCTTC	CATSVGHRGNEQFF
TRBV28	TRBD1	once	TRBJ1-1	TGTGCCAGCAGTCCCCCGGACAGGGGGACCACTGAAGCTTTCTTT	CASSPPDRGTTEAFF